This T cell receptor (beta chain) was sequenced in a study of a mutant IDH1 vaccine in newly diagnosed glioma (dated by TCRdb to the early 2020s). In terms of the full investigation: The roughly 33 treated patients were 62.5% male and around 40% female, with a mean age of about 43 years. Peripheral blood was drawn at six visits: V03 (baseline), V05, V07, V10, V12 and V13. Before enrollment, most patients had been given radiochemotherapy with temozolomide as standard therapy, while the rest had received either radiotherapy alone or temozolomide alone. Longitudinal TCRB deep sequencing was done for 25 to 30 treated patients, wherever samples were available for exploratory analyses.

Points on this clone: Its antigen target is currently unknown. Base qualities are missing; no much larger clone stands one base away.

The time point label for this specimen denotes: baseline, week 1 (first vaccination visit). In light of the paper, this sample's treatment or condition label describes: pre-vaccination baseline after standard-of-care therapy. Newly diagnosed WHO grade 3 or 4 IDH1-mutant astrocytomas showing loss of nuclear ATRX were present in the donors. The samples were drawn from NOA16, a multicentre, single-arm, open-label phase I trial in Germany that tested a mutant IDH1 peptide vaccine in humans for the first time. Visit V03 blood draws served as the baseline sample for immunogenicity testing. Genomic DNA for TCRB sequencing was extracted from EDTA blood using the DNeasy Blood and Tissue Kit. General findings and caveats noted by the study authors: Immune responses induced by the vaccine were seen in roughly 95% of patients across multiple MHC alleles. According to the authors, sample limitations meant that analyses of patient blood samples could not be reproduced. No apparent relationship was observed between pseudoprogression and alterations in the top peripheral T cell clonotypes detected by TCRB sequencing. Selection of PBMC samples for TCRB deep sequencing was based on availability.

Receptors were amplified or captured by the immunoSEQ multiplex PCR assay. Rearranged TCR beta chain sequences were amplified with the hsTCRB Kit following the manufacturer's protocol. TCRB libraries were sequenced on an Illumina MiSeq. In the paper's pipeline: The kit vendor's proprietary platform handled demultiplexing, trimming and gene mapping. TCRdb mirrors the immuneACCESS table, restricted to in-frame sequences. Some clones are absent from its copies; in checked studies, under half trace to an unresolved V gene, and the reason for the others is unknown. The D gene and trimming were derived from the DNA, and the V and J assignments and clone size from that table. The sample contains around 82,000 clones, about 80% of them found a single time. The top ten constitute about 5.6% of the sample. The V and J ends are trimmed by 6 bases and 5 bases, leaving 13 bases between them. Taken from cysteine to phenylalanine, the CDR3 has 14 residues. Just the 42-base CDR3 DNA is kept, in frame starting at base 1. The germline V gene (reference sequence) gives CDR1 as WNHNN and CDR2 as SYGVQD.

The material sequenced was PBMCs, taken from a glioma patient treated with radiotherapy, temozolomide or both. The chain uses TRBV10-1 and TRBJ2-2; the D gene cannot be resolved reliably. The source of this sequence is a man aged 40-49 years with glioma. Some clones in this sample may be carry-over from other donors' samples. This receptor carries the CDR3 CASRSSPRTGELFF. The nucleotides read TGCGCCAGCAGGTCGTCCCCGCGGACCGGGGAGCTGTTTTTT.